The 5 T cell receptor beta chains below all came from one sample that was sequenced in a study of CD4 T cells in relation to SARS-CoV-2 and coronaviruses. These receptors lack a known antigen. Produced via immunoSEQ multiplex PCR; TCRdb's table is partial and in-frame only. The sample consists of some 44,000 clones, over 70% of them appearing once. The sample consisted of naive CD4+ T cells from PBMCs, cultured in vitro. Described subset: naive CD4+ T cells isolated by negative enrichment. Source of these receptors: an adult with COVID-19.

This rearrangement joins TRBV24-1 to TRBJ2-1; 7 bases map to TRBD1. Germline loops: CDR1 KGHDR, CDR2 SFDVKD. The CDR3 contains 16 residues. Trimming took 3 bases from V and 2 from J; bases not matched to a gene: 6. The CDR3 loop reads CATSDPGTATYNEQFF. The CDR3, as DNA: TGTGCCACCAGTGATCCCGGGACAGCGACCTACAATGAGCAGTTCTTC.

The rearrangement joins TRBV5-4 to TRBJ1-1; the D is unclear. V lost 1 base and J lost 3, with 13 bases in between. Germline CDR1 reads SGHNT; CDR2 reads YYREEE (reference sequence). This CDR3 spans 15 amino acids. The CDR3 DNA reads TGTGCCAGCAGCTTGAGGGTAACGAGGGACACTGAAGCTTTCTTT. Its protein is CASSLRVTRDTEAFF.

The rearrangement links TRBV7-2 to TRBJ2-2; the match to TRBD2 covers 10 bases. The CDR3 length is 15 residues. V dropped 2 bases and J dropped 8; count of bases not matched to a gene: 5. The germline CDR1 and CDR2 sequences are SGHTA and FQGNSA. The CDR3 bases are TGTGCCAGCAGCTTAAGCGGGAGGGCCTTGGGGGAGCTGTTTTTT. Protein sequence: CASSLSGRALGELFF.

The rearrangement uses TRBV10-1 and TRBJ2-7; 9 positions agree with TRBD2. V trimming: 0 bases; J trimming: 10 bases; junction bases outside the gene matches: 7. The CDR3 runs to 14 residues. Germline-derived CDR1 and CDR2 are WNHNN and SYGVQD (reference sequence). The CDR3 DNA reads TGCGCCAGCAGTGAGTCCGAGACTAGCGGCCTACAGTACTTC. The encoded protein is CASSESETSGLQYF.

The table lists this clone with a count of one. CDR3 residues: CASSFDTSGQFF. In DNA form, the CDR3 reads TGTGCCAGCAGCTTTGATACTAGCGGGCAGTTCTTC. The chain uses TRBV7-2 and TRBJ2-1; TRBD2 matches 8 bases. The J segment lost 12 bases and the V segment lost 3 bases, leaving 4 bases of the junction unmatched. The CDR3 loop spans 12 amino acids. Germline values: CDR1 SGHTA, CDR2 FQGNSA.